The sequence of this T cell receptor (beta chain) was determined in a study of blood T cells in healthy people across ages (dated by TCRdb to the mid-2010s). Background on the whole study: In model experiments, template switching captured roughly one uniquely barcoded TCR beta cDNA molecule for every two T cells. Using deep sequencing normalized with unique cDNA molecular identifiers, the study measured how TCR beta repertoire diversity changes with age. Donors were grouped into four age groups: young (average approximately 15 years), middle-aged (about 38), aged (around 60) and long-lived (about 82). To avoid experimental bias, donors of different ages were spread randomly across the sequencing lanes. Two additional independent replicas of 1 million unique cDNA reads from the same blood draw were analyzed for two donors (one aged 18 to 30 and one aged 80 or older).

Spanning cysteine to phenylalanine, the CDR3 consists of 15 amino acids. Only the CDR3 region is kept as DNA, spanning 45 bases read in frame from base 1. Germline trimming amounts to 6 bases on V and 4 bases on J, with 11 as the count of junction bases outside the gene matches. The CDR1 and CDR2 encoded by the germline V gene (reference sequence) are MNHEY and SMNVEV. The full study reports these points: Donor CMV infection status was unknown, potentially confounding age-related changes in expanded clonotypes. A strong correlation was found between observed TCR beta diversity and the percentage of naive T cells measured by flow cytometry. Estimates of total diversity based on one million sequenced T cells were considered lower bounds and underestimates. The long-lived group showed more naive CD4+ T cells, fewer expanded clones and increased TCR diversity than the aged group, suggesting age selection. As age increased, observed TCR beta diversity per million T cells dropped in a roughly linear way, and a significant reduction was already evident by age 40. Because profiling used bulk unsorted PBMCs, naive and antigen-experienced compartments could not be compared conclusively.

The donors were roughly 38 Caucasian individuals from Russia, aged roughly 6 to 90 years, who were systemically healthy. Roughly 9.5 milliliters of peripheral blood were drawn from each donor into EDTA-treated Vacutainer tubes. PBMCs were isolated by Ficoll-Paque density-gradient centrifugation, with at least 7 million obtained per sample. Trizol reagent was used to extract total RNA from the PBMCs, yielding at least 5.5 micrograms per sample. For every donor, an aliquot of PBMCs went through flow cytometry to measure the percentages of naive CD45RAhigh/CD27high T cells. Details on this clonotype: It lacks a known antigen. Per-base quality was not reported, and no clone a single base away is much larger than it.

Library prep was done by 5' RACE. The sequencing machine was an Illumina HiSeq 2500. The second PCR ran for roughly 7 to 11 cycles and used a J-beta primer mix along with a sample-barcoded 5' primer. A template-switch 5' adaptor carrying 12 random nucleotides introduced a unique molecular identifier onto each TCR beta cDNA molecule. Each sample yielded at least 2.5 million CDR3-containing paired-end reads. The Mint cDNA synthesis kit, primed by a TRBC-specific oligonucleotide, was used to synthesize first-strand cDNA from all RNA. All cDNA was treated with uracil-DNA glycosylase and then went through a first 18-cycle PCR with the universal primers M1SS and BC2_uni_R. The published analysis was carried out like this. For normalization, 1 million high-quality reads were randomly selected from each sample, with every read carrying a distinct molecular identifier. Reads sharing molecular identifiers were discarded rather than binned into consensus sequences. MiTCR, set to a Q25 quality threshold and the strictest error-elimination algorithm, was used for CDR3 identification, clonotype clustering and error correction. A nonparametric unseen species model with Euler transformation was used to estimate a lower bound on total TCR beta diversity. TCRdb reran the public reads through fastp at Q25 and MiXCR, keeping productive beta chains. When rows share a CDR3 protein, they turn into one entry using the most common DNA and genes. The V and J calls shown here were made by TCRdb, not taken from the authors' results. The sample data list about 1.4 million distinct CDR3 sequences, and 59% of these were observed just once. Over 5.5% of the sample comes from the top ten.

The receptor chain draws on TRBV27 and TRBJ1-2, with 7 middle bases fitting TRBD1. Sequenced input: blood. The clonotype was recovered from a man younger than 35 in good health. The sequenced DNA: TGTGCCAGCAGCCTTGACAGGGACCCATTCTATGGCTACACCTTC. Its protein is CASSLDRDPFYGYTF.